This T cell receptor (beta chain) is drawn from a study of blood T cell repertoires in COVID-19. Study-wide context: The study drew acute and convalescent COVID-19 samples from the United States, Italy and Spain. T cells, B-cell-depleted T cells, or PBMCs provided the cDNA or gDNA that served as material.

Per the authors' pipeline: Cell counts per sample came from amplifying reference gene primers. TCRdb keeps only in-frame clones here, not all; method: immunoSEQ multiplex PCR. For V, J and clone size, that table is used; D and trimming come from the DNA. The table lists about 240,000 clones, approximately 80% of them singletons. V shed 2 bases, J shed 6 bases, and the junction held 9 bases outside the gene matches. The CDR3 loop spans 15 amino acids. CDR1 WNHNN and CDR2 SYGVQD come from the germline V gene (reference sequence). Sequenced material: peripheral blood. The V and J genes are TRBV10-1 and TRBJ1-1; TRBD1 matches at 7 bases. This TCR was recovered from a man under 40 who had recovered from COVID-19. For the CDR3, the DNA is TGCGCCAGCAGTGAGCACAGGGGAAGGGGCGCTGAAGCTTTCTTT. Its translation: CASSEHRGRGAEAFF.